This record concerns one TCR beta chain sequence. The clone's antigen remains unknown. Base qualities are not recorded, but no much larger clone differs from it by a single base. The source of the sample is a study of ipilimumab plus nivolumab after autologous stem cell transplantation (dated by TCRdb to the early 2020s). Regarding the study in general: Trial patients received a median of about five ipilimumab doses and roughly eight nivolumab doses. The DLBCL cohort included primary refractory and relapsed disease, with 18-month progression-free survival of about 86% and 27% respectively. Patients undergoing autologous transplant for high-risk diffuse large B cell lymphoma, mature T cell lymphoma, or multiple myeloma were enrolled in the trial. Some 35 patients made up the trial's intent-to-treat population. What the work shows at the level of the full study, not this receptor alone: Combined checkpoint inhibition appeared tolerable as post-transplant consolidation, according to the authors' conclusion. The authors stated that profiles of the T cell receptor repertoire, regulatory T cell phenotype and gut microbiota provided a biologic rationale for studying this approach further.

Checkpoint therapy was initiated 14 to 28 days after autologous transplant, and ipilimumab was administered at 1 mg/kg intravenously on day 1 of selected weeks. Nivolumab was given at 3 mg/kg intravenously on day 1 of weeks 1, 4, 7, 10, and every two weeks through week 26. Combined checkpoint inhibition with ipilimumab and nivolumab as consolidation after autologous stem cell transplantation was tested in a Phase Ib clinical trial. The library was made by the immunoSEQ multiplex PCR assay. Here the immuneACCESS table is served through TCRdb, limited to in-frame sequences with V and J called. Missing clones are a known gap in these copies; in checked studies unresolved V genes cover under half, and the rest lacks a known reason. The sample table holds fewer than 25,000 clones, of which roughly 74% were seen once. The ten largest account for around a quarter of the sample. The starting material was PBMCs, obtained in a trial of ipilimumab plus nivolumab as post-transplant consolidation. This TCR derives from a male donor with diffuse large B-cell lymphoma.

The nucleotides read TGTGCCAGCAGCTTGGAGGACACTCCCGGGGAGCTGTTTTTT. This gives the protein CASSLEDTPGELFF. The chain joins TRBV5-4 to TRBJ2-2; TRBD1 is perhaps the D gene, given 5 matching bases. V lost 0 bases and J lost 6 bases; the stretch between them is 9 bases long. As encoded in the germline V gene (reference sequence), CDR1 is SGHNT while CDR2 is YYREEE. There are 14 amino acids in the CDR3, from cysteine to phenylalanine inclusive. Here the CDR3 DNA is all that survives: 42 bases in frame from base 1.